This TCR beta chain was sequenced in a study of blood T cell repertoires in COVID-19. Study-level information: The samples span acute and convalescent COVID-19 from the United States, Italy and Spain. PBMCs, B-cell-depleted T cells, or T cells provided the cDNA or gDNA that made up the material.

Methods used by the authors: For nucleated cells, counts were estimated from reference gene primer amplification. Measured with immunoSEQ multiplex PCR; TCRdb has only the in-frame clones, and not every one. V and J calls and clone size come straight from that table; D and trimming were deduced from the DNA. The table lists about 140,000 clones, under 90% of them singletons. V gave up 4 bases and J gave up 3 bases, with 12 bases separating them. Germline CDR1 reads KGHSH; CDR2 reads LQKENI. The CDR3 loop spans 14 amino acids. The sequence derives from a man between 70 and 80 years old who had recovered from COVID-19. The V call is TRBV18, the J call TRBJ1-2; TRBD1 is a possible D gene (6 bases). The specimen was peripheral blood. The CDR3 sequence: CASSQRDRYYGYTF. The CDR3 DNA is TGTGCCAGCTCACAACGTGACAGGTACTATGGCTACACCTTC. Full variable domain (remainder filled in from reference TRBV18 and TRBJ1-2): NAGVMQNPRHLVRRRGQEARLRCSPMKGHSHVYWYRQLPEEGLKFMVYLQKENIIDESGMPKERFSAEFPKEGPSILRIQQVVRGDSAAYFCASSQRDRYYGYTFGSGTRLTVV.